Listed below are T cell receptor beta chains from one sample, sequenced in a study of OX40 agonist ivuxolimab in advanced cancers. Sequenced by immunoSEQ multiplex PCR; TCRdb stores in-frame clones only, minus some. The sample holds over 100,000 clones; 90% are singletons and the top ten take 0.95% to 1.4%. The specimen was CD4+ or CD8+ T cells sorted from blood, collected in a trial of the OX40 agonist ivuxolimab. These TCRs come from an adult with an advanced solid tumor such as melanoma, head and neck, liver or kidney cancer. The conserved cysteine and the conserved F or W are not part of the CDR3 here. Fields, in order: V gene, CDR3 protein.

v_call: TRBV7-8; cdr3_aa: ASSSDRGETQY
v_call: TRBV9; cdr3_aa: ASSRGVSGTNTEAF
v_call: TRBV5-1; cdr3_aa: ASSLVLGGTEAF
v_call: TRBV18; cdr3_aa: ASSPPSSGNDEQY
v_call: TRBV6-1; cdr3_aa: ASSDTPHTGIMNTEAF
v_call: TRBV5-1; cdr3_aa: ASSSGQPFLYEQY
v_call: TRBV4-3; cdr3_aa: ASSQDAGGPSTDTQY
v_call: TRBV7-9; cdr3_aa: ASSLARGGTGELF
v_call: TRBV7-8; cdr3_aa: ASSSSPGDEQF
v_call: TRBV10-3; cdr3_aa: AISAGTGDYGYT
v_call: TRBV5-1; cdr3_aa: ASSLFGNEQF
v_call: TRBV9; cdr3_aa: ASRRTSGMADTQY
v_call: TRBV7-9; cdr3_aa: ASSLSWQASGVYNEQF
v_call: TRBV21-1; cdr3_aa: ASSRDGLAGDYNEQF
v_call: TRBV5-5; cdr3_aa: ASSLTSPEAF
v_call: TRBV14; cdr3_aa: ASSLTGQHNEKLF
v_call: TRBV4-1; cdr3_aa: ASSQDEAGGPWEQF
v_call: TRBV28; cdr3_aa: ASSSGTKNTEAF
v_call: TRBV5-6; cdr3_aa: ASSRDRGNEQY
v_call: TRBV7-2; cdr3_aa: ASSLGAKPQGGEKLF
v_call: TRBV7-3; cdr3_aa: ASSLNPPTSGILGNEQF
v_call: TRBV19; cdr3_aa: ASSFLRFNEKLF